This T cell receptor (beta chain) appears in the sequencing data of a study of CD4 T cells in relation to SARS-CoV-2 and coronaviruses. V shed 3 bases and J 4 bases; nucleotides not matched to a gene: 10. The CDR3 runs 16 residues. CDR1 SGHDN and CDR2 FVKESK come from the germline V gene. Clones were sequenced by immunoSEQ multiplex PCR, and TCRdb holds only the in-frame ones, with some missing. Here the sample spans about 56,000 clones, roughly nine tenths being singletons. The receptor was derived from an adult with COVID-19. The sequenced sample consisted of naive CD4+ T cells from PBMCs. Subset of the sample: naive CD4+ T cells isolated by negative enrichment. The chain carries TRBV14 and TRBJ1-1, with 8 nucleotides matching TRBD1. The CDR3 DNA reads as TGTGCCAGCAGCCACAGGGGGCTCGAGTGGAGCACTGAAGCTTTCTTT. It specifies CASSHRGLEWSTEAFF.